These 29 T cell receptor beta chains share one sample of origin, sequenced in a study of blood T cell repertoires in COVID-19. Using immunoSEQ multiplex PCR, the repertoire was profiled, and TCRdb retains in-frame clones only, with some absent. Of a few hundred thousand clones in the sample, 75% to 90% were seen once. Sequencing input: peripheral blood. The receptors come from a woman aged 18-30 years with acute or convalescent COVID-19.

This chain uses TRBV5-4 with TRBJ1-3, with TRBD1 matching over 9 bases. V shed 4 bases, J shed 2 bases, and the junction held 7 bases outside the gene matches. The CDR3 extends over 16 amino acids. In germline, CDR1 is SGHNT, CDR2 YYREEE (reference sequence). CDR3 in DNA: TGTGCCAGCAGCCCCGGGACAGGGAGGGCTGGAAACACCATATATTTT. This sequence encodes CASSPGTGRAGNTIYF.

This clone was found once. The chain is built from TRBV2 and TRBJ1-1; 9 nucleotides match TRBD1. This CDR3 is 15 amino acids long. After removal of 4 bases from V and 0 bases from J, the junction contained 3 bases not matched to a gene. In germline, CDR1 is SNHLY, CDR2 FYNNEI. The CDR3 spells CASSGRDRVNTEAFF. The CDR3 bases are TGTGCCAGCAGTGGGAGGGACAGGGTGAACACTGAAGCTTTCTTT. The full variable domain, rest sourced from reference TRBV2 and TRBJ1-1, is EPEVTQTPSHQVTQMGQEVILRCVPISNHLYFYWYRQILGQKVEFLVSFYNNEISEKSEIFDDQFSVERPDGSNFTLKIRSTKLEDSAMYFCASSGRDRVNTEAFFGQGTRLTVV.

This clone was seen once. The chain has TRBV18 and TRBJ2-7, with TRBD2 matching over 12 bases. Looked up from germline, CDR1 is KGHSH and CDR2 is LQKENI. V trimming: 3 bases; J trimming: 7 bases; junction bases outside the gene matches: 7. There are 15 residues in the CDR3. The DNA of the CDR3 is TGTGCCAGCTCACCGACTAGCGGGAGCGACCTGGAGCAGTACTTC. Translating it yields CASSPTSGSDLEQYF.

The V call is TRBV5-1, the J call TRBJ2-7; 9 bases map to TRBD2. CDR1 is SGHRS, CDR2 YFSETQ, per germline. This CDR3 has 15 residues. V trimming: 0 bases; J trimming: 0 bases; junction bases outside the gene matches: 1. Here the CDR3 reads CASSLGSGSSYEQYF. The CDR3 DNA follows: TGCGCCAGCAGCTTGGGTAGCGGGAGCTCCTACGAGCAGTACTTC. The full variable domain, completed using reference TRBV5-1 and TRBJ2-7, is KAGVTQTPRYLIKTRGQQVTLSCSPISGHRSVSWYQQTPGQGLQFLFEYFSETQRNKGNFPGRFSGRQFSNSRSEMNVSTLELGDSALYLCASSLGSGSSYEQYFGPGTRLTVT.

The V gene is TRBV24-1, the J gene TRBJ1-5; 7 bases align to TRBD1. The CDR3 loop spans 15 amino acids. V gave up 5 bases and J gave up 0 bases; unmatched junction bases: 3. Per the germline V gene, CDR1 is KGHDR and CDR2 is SFDVKD. DNA of the CDR3: TGTGCCACCAGTGGGACAGGTAATAGCAATCAGCCCCAGCATTTT. Residues: CATSGTGNSNQPQHF.

The chain employs TRBV9 and TRBJ1-4, with D possibly TRBD1 on 6 matching bases. Trimming removed 4 bases from V and 5 bases from J, with 15 bases in between. The CDR3 runs to 15 residues. Germline assignment: CDR1 SGDLS and CDR2 YYNGEE. The CDR3 sequence is CASSPTGQGNEKLFF. The CDR3 bases are TGTGCCAGCAGCCCGACTGGCCAGGGGAATGAAAAACTGTTTTTT.

The chain uses TRBV10-3 and TRBJ2-5, with 14 bases identical to TRBD2. Germline loops: CDR1 ENHRY, CDR2 SYGVKD. J lost 4 bases, V lost 7 bases, and 20 bases had no gene match. The CDR3 is 20 residues long. The chain's CDR3 is CAITLPPWTSGGRWGETQYF. Here the CDR3 DNA reads TGTGCCATCACCCTACCCCCATGGACTAGCGGGGGGCGCTGGGGAGAGACCCAGTACTTC.

CDR3 bases: TGTGCCAGCAGCTTAGCCGCCCCCGCGTACACCGGGGAGCTGTTTTTT. It yields the protein CASSLAAPAYTGELFF. The chain has TRBV7-9 and TRBJ2-2; D not resolved. Per germline, CDR1 SEHNR and CDR2 FQNEAQ (reference sequence). The CDR3 loop spans 16 amino acids. V lost 0 bases, J lost 3 bases, and 11 bases lay in between.

The chain employs TRBV2 and TRBJ2-7; D is uncertain. CDR1 is SNHLY and CDR2 is FYNNEI in the germline V gene. CDR3 length: 15 residues. Trimming took 2 bases from V and 5 from J, leaving 16 bases between them. The CDR3 reads CASSEQGAAIHEQYF. The CDR3 DNA follows: TGTGCCAGCAGTGAACAAGGAGCAGCGATCCACGAGCAGTACTTC.

The table lists this clone with a count of one. This sequence joins TRBV9 and TRBJ1-3; D is ambiguous. The germline gives CDR1 SGDLS, CDR2 YYNGEE. Trimming left V 5 bases short and J 9 bases short, with 15 bases between. CDR3 size: 13 residues. The CDR3 sequence: CASSLPPFGTIYF. CDR3 DNA sequence: TGTGCCAGCAGTCTCCCCCCTTTCGGCACCATATATTTT.

The J gene is TRBJ1-4, the V gene TRBV5-1; 7 bases align to TRBD1. The CDR3 loop spans 14 amino acids. V shed 0 bases, J shed 6 bases, and the junction held 2 bases outside the gene matches. Per the germline V gene, CDR1 is SGHRS and CDR2 is YFSETQ. DNA for the CDR3: TGCGCCAGCAGCTTGGTAGGGGGCGATGAAAAACTGTTTTTT. Its protein product is CASSLVGGDEKLFF.

This clone turned up a few times. This sequence joins TRBV3-1 (or the pseudogene TRBV3-2) and TRBJ1-1, with TRBD1 matching 7 bases. From germline, CDR1 is LGHDT and CDR2 YNNKEL (reference sequence). There are 13 residues in the CDR3. Trimming cost V 1 base and J 6 bases; bases outside gene matches: 2. CDR3 DNA: TGTGCCAGCAGCCAAGCAGACAGGGCTGAAGCTTTCTTT. It yields the protein CASSQADRAEAFF.

V is TRBV19 and J is TRBJ2-7, with a possible D match to TRBD1 (6 bases). V was trimmed by 7 bases and J by 3 bases, leaving 13 bases between them. CDR3 size: 13 residues. Germline V gives CDR1 LNHDA, CDR2 SQIVND (reference sequence). The CDR3 sequence is CASTRGKNYEQYF. DNA of the CDR3: TGTGCCAGTACCAGGGGTAAAAACTACGAGCAGTACTTC. Filled out from reference TRBV19 and TRBJ2-7, the complete variable domain reads DGGITQSPKYLFRKEGQNVTLSCEQNLNHDAMYWYRQDPGQGLRLIYYSQIVNDFQKGDIAEGYSVSREKKESFPLTVTSAQKNPTAFYLCASTRGKNYEQYFGPGTRLTVT.

The rearrangement joins TRBV7-3 to TRBJ2-1; 8 nucleotides agree with TRBD2. CDR3 length: 16 amino acids. V dropped 4 bases and J dropped 0; count of bases not matched to a gene: 5. Germline V CDR1 and CDR2: SGHTA, FQGTGA. Written as DNA, the CDR3 is TGTGCCAGCAGCTCCCGGGGGGGGTTCTCCTACAATGAGCAGTTCTTC. This translates into CASSSRGGFSYNEQFF.

This chain joins TRBV10-3 and TRBJ2-2; TRBD1 aligns across 9 bases. This CDR3 is built from 18 residues. Germline-derived CDR1 and CDR2 are ENHRY and SYGVKD. After removal of 3 bases from V and 3 bases from J, the junction contained 11 bases not matched to a gene. Written as DNA, the CDR3 is TGTGCCATCAGTGAAATAGGGACAGGGAAGAAAGACACCGGGGAGCTGTTTTTT. This gives the protein CAISEIGTGKKDTGELFF.

For this clone: At one end, the junction sequence differs from germline, possibly due to a read error. The chain joins TRBV19 to TRBJ2-1; TRBD1 agrees at 7 bases. Germline CDR1 LNHDA, CDR2 SQIVND (reference sequence). The CDR3 extends over 11 amino acids. The CDR3 sequence: CASSIGQVTVF. CDR3 bases: TGTGCCAGTAGTATCGGACAGGTGACTGTCTTC.

The chain joins TRBV5-4 to TRBJ2-1; TRBD2 might be the D (6 bases). The CDR3 is 12 amino acids. The ends were cut back, 4 bases at V and 6 bases at J, with 8 bases in the middle. Per germline, CDR1 SGHNT and CDR2 YYREEE (reference sequence). The CDR3 bases are TGTGCCAGCAGCCTGACTAGCAATGAGCAGTTCTTC. Translated, it gives CASSLTSNEQFF.

The CDR3: CASSAGNPDTEAFF. The CDR3 DNA reads as TGTGCCAGCAGCGCGGGAAATCCGGACACTGAAGCTTTCTTT. The chain recombines TRBV5-6 with TRBJ1-1; D gene uncertain. Trimming cost V 4 bases and J 3 bases, with 13 bases left between them. Germline V gene lookup returns CDR1 SGHDT and CDR2 YYEEEE. The CDR3 totals 14 residues.

The chain employs TRBV19 and TRBJ2-3; D gene ambiguous. Germline CDR1 and CDR2: LNHDA and SQIVND (reference sequence). V was cut by 1 base and J by 6 bases, with 17 bases left in between. This CDR3 is built from 16 residues. The CDR3 here is CASSIGWQDASDTQYF. Written as DNA, the CDR3 is TGTGCCAGTAGTATAGGTTGGCAGGATGCATCTGATACGCAGTATTTT.

The chain uses TRBV28 and TRBJ1-2; D possibly corresponds to TRBD1 (6 bases). The CDR3 loop spans 15 amino acids. Germline values: CDR1 MDHEN, CDR2 SYDVKM. Deletions cut 1 base from V and 2 bases from J, with 11 bases between. CDR3 sequence reads: CASSLYRVRNYGYTF. The CDR3 nucleotides read TGTGCCAGCAGTTTATACAGGGTGAGAAACTATGGCTACACCTTC.

CDR3 sequence reads: CASSQAGQGSYGYTF. The CDR3 nucleotides are TGCGCCAGCAGCCAGGCAGGACAGGGCAGCTATGGCTACACCTTC. V and J are TRBV4-1 and TRBJ1-2, with 8 bases lining up with TRBD1. CDR3 size: 15 residues. Trimming removed 3 bases from V and 4 bases from J; junction bases left unmatched: 7. Germline CDR1 is MGHRA and CDR2 is YSYEKL.

This clone appeared once. The V and J genes are TRBV7-6 and TRBJ2-2, with TRBD2 identical over 8 bases. Germline CDR1 is SGHVS and CDR2 is FNYEAQ. The CDR3 loop spans 14 amino acids. V gave up 1 base and J gave up 5 bases; unmatched junction bases: 0. This CDR3 reads CASSLVAGTGELFF. DNA of the CDR3: TGTGCCAGCAGCTTAGTAGCGGGAACCGGGGAGCTGTTTTTT.

The rearrangement links TRBV5-6 to TRBJ1-1; D gene uncertain. This CDR3 contains 12 residues. Germline CDR1 reads SGHDT; CDR2 reads YYEEEE. V was trimmed by 4 bases and J by 2 bases, leaving 6 bases between them. CDR3 in amino acids: CASSRVNTEAFF. CDR3 nucleotide sequence: TGTGCCAGCAGCCGTGTCAACACTGAAGCTTTCTTT.

Details on this clone: The same CDR3 can be traced to other DNA sequences in this sample. This chain links TRBV9 with TRBJ1-3; D call uncertain. There are 14 residues in the CDR3. V lost 0 bases to trimming and J lost 0 bases, with 4 bases between them. The V gene's germline CDR1 is SGDLS and CDR2 YYNGEE. CDR3 nucleotides: TGTGCCAGCAGCGTAGACGGCTCTGGAAACACCATATATTTT. Translated, it gives CASSVDGSGNTIYF.

The chain employs TRBV10-1 and TRBJ2-7; TRBD2 aligns across 10 bases. CDR1 WNHNN and CDR2 SYGVQD come from the germline V gene (reference sequence). V lost 1 base, J lost 1 base, and 10 bases stayed unmatched. CDR3 length equals 18 residues. CDR3 coding DNA: TGCGCCAGCAGTGAGTTAGCGGGAGGCCCGACAAAGTCCTACGAGCAGTACTTC. It yields the protein CASSELAGGPTKSYEQYF.

This CDR3 reads CASSLVGQGGEKLFF. The CDR3 nucleotides read TGCGCCAGCAGCTTGGTGGGACAGGGAGGCGAAAAACTGTTTTTT. The V and J genes are TRBV5-1 and TRBJ1-4, with 9 bases fitting TRBD1. The CDR3 loop spans 15 amino acids. Per germline, CDR1 SGHRS and CDR2 YFSETQ. V gave up 0 bases and J gave up 8 bases; unmatched junction bases: 5.

CDR3 bases: TGTGCCAGCAGTCCCGCGGGGGCAACTAATGAAAAACTGTTTTTT. Translating gives CASSPAGATNEKLFF. The chain uses TRBV9 and TRBJ1-4, with a possible D match to TRBD1 (5 bases). This CDR3 has 15 residues. CDR1 and CDR2 (germline): SGDLS, YYNGEE. V was trimmed by 5 bases and J by 0 bases, leaving 11 bases between them.

The chain carries TRBV7-9 and TRBJ1-6, with unresolved D. Trimming shortened V by 5 bases and J by 7 bases, and 6 bases separated the two germline ends. There are 12 residues in the CDR3. Per germline, CDR1 SEHNR and CDR2 FQNEAQ (reference sequence). The CDR3, as DNA: TGTGCCAGCAGCCGCGAGAATTCACCCCTCCACTTT. Amino acids: CASSRENSPLHF.

This clone was observed once. This chain joins TRBV3-1 (or the pseudogene TRBV3-2) and TRBJ2-7; a weak D match, TRBD2 (6 bases). Germline lookup yields CDR1 LGHDT and CDR2 YNNKEL (reference sequence). V dropped 4 bases and J dropped 2 bases, with 12 bases sitting between them. The CDR3 runs 14 residues. CDR3 loop: CASSLGTSPYEQYF. In DNA form, the CDR3 reads TGTGCCAGCAGCCTAGGGACTTCCCCCTACGAGCAGTACTTC.